This note documents a single T cell receptor (beta chain) sequence. Its antigen remains unidentified. Base qualities are not provided; no much larger clone lies one nucleotide away. The time point label of this sample denotes: about 28 days (+/-7) after the second vaccine dose. AZD1222 recipients whose second dose came at about 4 weeks and those whose second dose came at about 12 weeks were combined into one group, since spike-specific TCR depth and breadth did not differ between the two schedules. Samples from vaccinated people were obtained from the UK trials COV001 and COV002, which included a single-blind randomized controlled phase 2/3 trial of AZD1222 (ChAdOx1 nCoV-19) in healthy adults. Trial participant PBMC samples were collected at day 0 and day 28 after the second dose for TCRbeta chain sequencing. The germline V gene (reference sequence) specifies SEHNR as CDR1 and FQNEAQ as CDR2. The junction carries 8 bases between V and J, which are trimmed by 0 bases and 5 bases respectively. The CDR3 covers 13 residues, taking in both the cysteine and the phenylalanine. Only CDR3 DNA is held: 39 bases, read in frame from base 1.

This entry is derived from a study of T cell responses to AZD1222 COVID-19 vaccine (dated by TCRdb to 2020 to 2023). Background on the whole study: TCR sequencing was performed for 230 to 250 trial participants, of whom about 200 were given two doses of AZD1222 and around 25 were given two doses of MenACWY control vaccine. Trial participants were enrolled by age into subgroups of 18-55, 56-69 and 70-plus years, and around 150, 28 and 57 TCR-sequenced participants, respectively, were included in these subgroups. General study outcomes and caveats: Reportedly, close to half of the unique spike-specific TCRs recognized epitopes lying outside the regions that are mutated in the B.1.351 and B.1.1.7 variants. CD4 TCRs associated with the vaccine covered the entire spike protein, and the dominant responses were in regions 160-218 and 743-854. Because no day 14 peak-response samples were available, the repertoires could be characterized only after the peak T cell response. A significant rise in spike-specific TCR breadth and depth was observed after two AZD1222 doses relative to day 0 and relative to MenACWY recipients. Conclusions about previously exposed vaccinees were limited because only six AZD1222 recipients were SARS-CoV-2 seropositive at baseline. In the small 56-69-year group, the increase in depth fell short of significance, most likely because of low power. Participants were mostly white British and included more females than males, and it was suggested by the authors that clonal diversity may have been underestimated.

The CDR3 regions of human TCRbeta chains were subjected to immunosequencing. In the original analysis: TCRs in the repertoires were matched against a reference library of SARS-CoV-2-specific TCRs that had been generated with the MIRA antigen-specificity platform. Breadth meant the fraction of unique TCRs that were SARS-CoV-2-associated, whereas depth meant the fraction of total T cells that were SARS-CoV-2-associated. Using the MIRA data, each spike-specific TCR was mapped to the spike region that the TCR reacts to and placed in a CD4 or CD8 class. Log10-transformed breadth and depth values were compared by one-way ANOVA with Sidak's multiple comparisons tests. The table was pulled from immuneACCESS by TCRdb, which kept in-frame rearrangements only. Such tables lose some clones; where checked, under half of the loss comes from unresolved V genes, and the rest has no known cause. V and J calls and clone size are as listed in that table; D and trimming were resolved from the DNA. Recorded for this sample are 150,000 to 200,000 clones; under 95% of them occurred a single time. Roughly 1% of the sample comes from the top ten.

The TCR comes from an adult who received the AZD1222 COVID-19 vaccine. Sequencing was performed on peripheral blood, taken 28 days after the second AZD1222 dose. The rearranged chain carries TRBV7-9 and TRBJ2-7, with the D segment identity uncertain. The DNA sequence reads TGTGCCAGCAGCTTAGCGAGGTTGGACGAGCAGTACTTC. This codes for CASSLARLDEQYF.